This TCR beta chain was sequenced during a study of blood T cell repertoires in COVID-19. Participants' reported clinical history set cohort assignment. Sequenced by immunoSEQ multiplex PCR; TCRdb stores in-frame clones only, minus some. The profile shows 160,000 or so clones, around four fifths of them singletons. The length of the CDR3 is 16 residues. Trimming at V came to 6 bases and at J to 4 bases, leaving 9 bases not matched to a gene. Germline assignment: CDR1 SGHVS and CDR2 FQNEAQ. This receptor was obtained from a woman between 50 and 59 years old who had recovered from COVID-19. The chain recombines TRBV7-8 with TRBJ1-6; 7 bases map to TRBD1. Sequences were obtained from PBMCs or T cells enriched from blood (not recorded which). The CDR3 is CASSSTGTAYNSPLHF. CDR3 nucleotides: TGTGCCAGCAGTAGTACAGGGACAGCTTATAATTCACCCCTCCACTTT.